This T cell receptor beta chain is drawn from a study of identical twins. General study points: Fewer insertions were carried by abundant cord blood beta clonotypes, but none was seen in memory repertoires.

There are a few counts of this clonotype. What it binds is unknown. Each CDR3 protein is one row after TCRdb ran MiXCR on the 5' RACE reads. The top ten clones hold 2.1% of a sample with more than 250,000 distinct CDR3 sequences, less than 9% of them seen once. The same data also went into a second study, on yellow fever vaccine responses in identical twins.

The TCR sequence derives from a young woman in good health. The sequenced sample was memory (CD45RO+) T cells sorted from blood.

CDR3 DNA: TGTGCCAGCAGTGGTGAAGGAACCACCGGGGAGCTGTTTTTT. Protein sequence: CASSGEGTTGELFF. This chain connects TRBV6-1 to TRBJ2-2; D is ambiguous. The CDR3 runs 14 residues. The V gene lost 4 bases and the J gene lost 4 bases, with 10 bases spanning the gap. CDR1 MNHNS and CDR2 SASEGT come from the germline V gene.